The 28 T cell receptor beta chains reported below all come from one sample, sequenced in a study of control samples from healthy donors and cancer patients. Sequenced by immunoSEQ multiplex PCR; TCRdb stores in-frame clones only, minus some. The sample records under 200,000 clones, 80% to 95% being singletons. Material for sequencing was blood. The origin of the receptors is a woman younger than 45 in good health.

Points on this clone: Other DNA sequences from this sample encode an identical CDR3 as well. The rearrangement joins TRBV5-1 to TRBJ2-3, with 10 bases fitting TRBD2. The trim removed 7 bases at V and 0 bases at J, leaving 5 bases unmatched. Looked up from germline, CDR1 is SGHRS and CDR2 is YFSETQ. This CDR3 contains 15 residues. As DNA, the CDR3 is TGCGCCAGCCGAAAGACTAGCGGGAGCACAGATACGCAGTATTTT. This gives the protein CASRKTSGSTDTQYF. The full variable domain, its missing parts supplied by reference TRBV5-1 and TRBJ2-3, is KAGVTQTPRYLIKTRGQQVTLSCSPISGHRSVSWYQQTPGQGLQFLFEYFSETQRNKGNFPGRFSGRQFSNSRSEMNVSTLELGDSALYLCASRKTSGSTDTQYFGPGTRLTVL.

The chain employs TRBV10-3 and TRBJ1-1, with 10 positions matching TRBD1. Per the germline V gene, CDR1 is ENHRY and CDR2 is SYGVKD. V gave up 7 bases and J gave up 8 bases; unmatched junction bases: 13. This CDR3 spans 15 amino acids. The CDR3 DNA is TGTGCCATCAAGGATCCCGACAGGGGGCTAGGAGAAGCTTTCTTT. Translation: CAIKDPDRGLGEAFF.

The rearrangement uses TRBV24-1 and TRBJ2-3; 8 nucleotides match TRBD1. The CDR3 spans 16 residues. Germline V gives CDR1 KGHDR, CDR2 SFDVKD. V trimming: 4 bases; J trimming: 4 bases; junction bases outside the gene matches: 9. CDR3: CATSDRAQGAPDTQYF. Here the CDR3 DNA reads TGTGCCACCAGTGACCGGGCCCAGGGGGCCCCAGATACGCAGTATTTT.

The rearrangement joins TRBV10-2 to TRBJ2-1, with D tentatively TRBD2 (5 bases). V dropped 7 bases and J dropped 3 bases, with 16 bases sitting between them. This CDR3 spans 15 amino acids. Germline values: CDR1 WSHSY, CDR2 SAAADI. DNA of the CDR3: TGCGCCAGCATGGGAAGTACTAGAGGCTACAATGAGCAGTTCTTC. Its protein is CASMGSTRGYNEQFF.

The chain is built from TRBV5-1 and TRBJ2-7; D is possibly TRBD1 (6 bases). This CDR3 is built from 12 residues. Between the trimmed V and J ends, which lost 3 bases and 4 bases, there was a span of 8 bases. Germline values: CDR1 SGHRS, CDR2 YFSETQ. This chain's CDR3 is CASSSQGYEQYF. CDR3 in DNA: TGCGCCAGCAGCTCACAGGGTTACGAGCAGTACTTC.

With respect to this clone: The same CDR3 can be traced to other DNA sequences in this sample. V usage is TRBV13 and J usage is TRBJ1-1; 7 bases align to TRBD1. V lost 7 bases and J lost 5; bases outside the gene matches: 13. Germline CDR1 PRHDT, CDR2 FYEKMQ (reference sequence). The CDR3 is 15 amino acids. The CDR3 sequence: CASTPPWVQGTEAFF. The CDR3 DNA sequence: TGTGCCAGCACCCCGCCCTGGGTACAGGGGACTGAAGCTTTCTTT.

The CDR3 nucleotides are TGCAGCGTTTGGCTAGGACAGGGGGCGGACGAGCAGTACTTC. Translated: CSVWLGQGADEQYF. This sequence joins TRBV29-1 and TRBJ2-7, with 11 bases aligning to TRBD1. Trimming cost V 5 bases and J 5 bases; bases outside gene matches: 8. Germline V gene lookup returns CDR1 SQVTM and CDR2 ANQGSEA. The CDR3 contains 14 residues.

The J gene is TRBJ1-1, the V gene TRBV6-5; TRBD1 matches at 8 bases. Per the germline V gene, CDR1 is MNHEY and CDR2 is SVGAGI. The CDR3 is 15 amino acids. V lost 6 bases and J lost 3; bases outside the gene matches: 9. The CDR3 loop is CASRRVDRADTEAFF. The CDR3 coding sequence is TGTGCCAGCAGAAGAGTGGACAGGGCGGACACTGAAGCTTTCTTT.

The V gene is TRBV19, the J gene TRBJ1-6, with D possibly matching TRBD1 (5 bases). V was cut by 5 bases and J by 7 bases, with 6 bases left in between. Germline CDR1 is LNHDA and CDR2 is SQIVND (reference sequence). This CDR3 is 12 amino acids long. CDR3 amino acids: CASSAGNSPLHF. DNA of the CDR3: TGTGCCAGTAGTGCAGGGAATTCACCCCTCCACTTT.

The J gene is TRBJ2-3, the V gene TRBV25-1, with 10 positions matching TRBD2. The trim removed 10 bases at V and 2 bases at J, leaving 12 bases unmatched. The germline gives CDR1 MGHDK, CDR2 SYGVNS. CDR3 length: 16 residues. CDR3 bases: TGTGCCACCCAGCGGGAGGGCCTCTATTACACAGATACGCAGTATTTT. This translates into CATQREGLYYTDTQYF.

V and J are TRBV7-9 and TRBJ2-1, with D possibly TRBD1 on 6 matching bases. The V end was cut by 6 bases, the J end by 7 bases, with 7 bases between. Germline CDR1 is SEHNR and CDR2 is FQNEAQ (reference sequence). This CDR3 is built from 11 residues. CDR3 bases: TGTGCCAGCAGACAGGGTAATGAGCAGTTCTTC. Its protein product is CASRQGNEQFF.

This chain joins TRBV28 and TRBJ1-6; TRBD1 agrees at 7 bases. Germline V gives CDR1 MDHEN, CDR2 SYDVKM. V lost 5 bases to trimming and J lost 7 bases; unmatched junction nucleotides: 8. The CDR3 extends over 15 amino acids. The CDR3 region is CASSPGGTVNSPLHF. The CDR3 coding sequence is TGTGCCAGCAGTCCAGGTGGGACAGTCAATTCACCCCTCCACTTT.

About this clone itself: The junction shows a germline mismatch at one end, possibly a read error. The chain joins TRBV5-4 to TRBJ2-7; 8 bases line up with TRBD2. CDR1 is SGHNT and CDR2 is YYREEE in the germline V gene (reference sequence). This CDR3 is 14 amino acids long. CDR3 sequence (DNA): TGTGCCCGCAGCCCGGGGGGGGGTCGGGACGAGCAGTACTTC. It encodes CARSPGGGRDEQYF.

The chain uses TRBV11-2 and TRBJ2-1, with 9 bases fitting TRBD2. Germline V gene sequence: CDR1 SGHAT, CDR2 FQNNGV. The CDR3 consists of 17 residues. Trimming cost V 5 bases and J 1 base; bases outside gene matches: 9. The CDR3 region has the DNA TGTGCCAGCAGCCCAGGAGTAGCGGGAGTTTCCTACAATGAGCAGTTCTTC. Translated: CASSPGVAGVSYNEQFF.

V usage is TRBV6-6 and J usage is TRBJ1-3; perhaps TRBD1 as D (6 bases). The CDR3 loop spans 16 amino acids. The V and J ends lost 1 base and 2 bases respectively, with 12 bases between them. Germline V gene data show CDR1 as MNHNY and CDR2 as SVGAGI (reference sequence). In nucleotides, the CDR3 is TGTGCCAGCAGTTACTTGGGGGCGCGCACTGGAAACACCATATATTTT. Translated, it gives CASSYLGARTGNTIYF.

J is TRBJ2-6 and V is TRBV2; D is unclear. Germline V gives CDR1 SNHLY, CDR2 FYNNEI. Trimming removed 4 bases from V and 4 bases from J, with 8 bases in between. This CDR3 contains 14 residues. The CDR3 region has the DNA TGTGCCAGCAGTGTTGGTTCCGGGGCCAACGTCCTGACTTTC. Protein sequence: CASSVGSGANVLTF. Supplemented by reference TRBV2 and TRBJ2-6, the full variable domain reads EPEVTQTPSHQVTQMGQEVILRCVPISNHLYFYWYRQILGQKVEFLVSFYNNEISEKSEIFDDQFSVERPDGSNFTLKIRSTKLEDSAMYFCASSVGSGANVLTFGAGSRLTVL.

This chain joins TRBV5-5 and TRBJ2-7; possible D gene TRBD1, 6 bases. The CDR3 has 12 amino acids. V lost 4 bases, J lost 4 bases, and 9 bases lay in between. The V gene's germline CDR1 is SGHKS and CDR2 YYEKEE (reference sequence). CDR3 sequence (DNA): TGTGCCAGCAGCGAGGGGGTTTACGAGCAGTACTTC. Translation gives CASSEGVYEQYF.

This clone was recorded a few times. This sequence joins TRBV2 and TRBJ1-6; D unclear. This CDR3 spans 13 amino acids. V lost 3 bases to trimming and J lost 10 bases, with 10 bases between them. Germline values: CDR1 SNHLY, CDR2 FYNNEI. For the CDR3, the DNA is TGTGCCAGCAGTGACTCAGTGGGGTCACCCCTCCACTTT. Its translation: CASSDSVGSPLHF.

The rearrangement links TRBV3-1 (or the pseudogene TRBV3-2) to TRBJ2-7, with a tentative D call TRBD2 (5 bases). Germline assignment: CDR1 LGHDT and CDR2 YNNKEL (reference sequence). This CDR3 has 12 residues. The V end was cut by 8 bases, the J end by 5 bases, with 13 bases between. CDR3 loop: CASRGSGNEQYF. The CDR3 DNA is TGTGCCAGCCGAGGGAGTGGAAACGAGCAGTACTTC.

The chain is built from TRBV7-2 and TRBJ2-7; 10 nucleotides align to TRBD2. Germline lookup yields CDR1 SGHTA and CDR2 FQGNSA. Unmatched junction bases numbered 7, after V lost 0 bases and J lost 2 bases. CDR3 size: 17 residues. CDR3 loop: CASSLASSGSHTYEQYF. The CDR3 DNA sequence: TGTGCCAGCAGCTTAGCCTCTAGCGGGAGCCATACCTACGAGCAGTACTTC.

The chain joins TRBV3-1 (or the pseudogene TRBV3-2) to TRBJ1-6, with D possibly being TRBD1 (6 bases). There are 15 residues in the CDR3. Germline CDR1 reads LGHDT; CDR2 reads YNNKEL (reference sequence). V gave up 3 bases and J gave up 7 bases, with 13 bases separating them. CDR3 amino acids: CASSQAGQRNSPLHF. CDR3 in DNA: TGTGCCAGCAGCCAGGCCGGACAGCGGAATTCACCCCTCCACTTT.

The rearrangement joins TRBV4-1 to TRBJ2-7, with 10 bases aligning to TRBD1. With V trimmed by 3 bases and J by 6 bases, 8 bases remained unmatched. The CDR3 totals 15 residues. Germline V lookup: CDR1 MGHRA, CDR2 YSYEKL. The CDR3 DNA sequence: TGCGCCAGCAGCCAGGGGGGACAGGGGTTATCCGAGCAGTACTTC. It specifies CASSQGGQGLSEQYF.

V and J are TRBV30 and TRBJ2-7; TRBD1 is a possible D gene (5 bases). The CDR3 consists of 13 residues. Per the germline V gene, CDR1 is GTSNPN and CDR2 is SVGIG (reference sequence). V lost 1 base and J 2 bases, leaving 9 bases between the germline ends. CDR3 protein: CAWSGTMAYEQYF. In DNA, the CDR3 is TGTGCCTGGAGTGGGACAATGGCCTACGAGCAGTACTTC.

This chain uses TRBV6-1 with TRBJ2-7; the D gene is possibly TRBD1 (5 bases). This CDR3 is 13 amino acids long. Germline V gene sequence: CDR1 MNHNS, CDR2 SASEGT. V was trimmed by 3 bases and J by 4 bases, leaving 10 bases between them. CDR3 DNA: TGTGCCAGCAGTGACAGGGAAGAGTACGAGCAGTACTTC. This translates into CASSDREEYEQYF.

The chain recombines TRBV6-2 or TRBV6-3 with TRBJ1-4; TRBD1 is a possible D gene (5 bases). CDR1 is MNHEY, CDR2 SVGEGT, per germline. The CDR3 spans 14 residues. Deletions cut 1 base from V and 7 bases from J, with 10 bases between. CDR3 protein: CASSYYGATEKLFF. CDR3 bases: TGTGCCAGCAGTTACTATGGGGCGACTGAAAAACTGTTTTTT.

The CDR3 is CATGTSGRADEQYF. Here the CDR3 DNA reads TGTGCCACCGGGACTAGCGGGAGGGCCGACGAGCAGTACTTC. This chain connects TRBV10-3 to TRBJ2-7, with TRBD2 identical over 16 bases. The CDR3 runs 14 residues. Germline CDR1 reads ENHRY; CDR2 reads SYGVKD. The V and J ends lost 10 bases and 5 bases, in that order; junction bases with no gene match: 5.

This sequence joins TRBV5-6 and TRBJ1-2, with D perhaps TRBD1 (6 bases). With 1 base removed from V and 4 bases from J, the gap between germline ends came to 14 bases. Germline V lookup: CDR1 SGHDT, CDR2 YYEEEE. This CDR3 has 15 amino acids. The chain's CDR3 is CASSLSRTAAYGYTF. For the CDR3, the DNA is TGTGCCAGCAGCTTGTCACGGACAGCAGCCTATGGCTACACCTTC.

The rearrangement links TRBV24-1 to TRBJ2-3, with D unresolved. The CDR3 loop spans 14 amino acids. The V and J ends lost 4 bases and 1 base respectively, with 8 bases between them. Germline CDR1 and CDR2: KGHDR and SFDVKD. Written as DNA, the CDR3 is TGTGCCACCAGTGACCCGGACGGCACAGATACGCAGTATTTT. It codes for CATSDPDGTDTQYF.